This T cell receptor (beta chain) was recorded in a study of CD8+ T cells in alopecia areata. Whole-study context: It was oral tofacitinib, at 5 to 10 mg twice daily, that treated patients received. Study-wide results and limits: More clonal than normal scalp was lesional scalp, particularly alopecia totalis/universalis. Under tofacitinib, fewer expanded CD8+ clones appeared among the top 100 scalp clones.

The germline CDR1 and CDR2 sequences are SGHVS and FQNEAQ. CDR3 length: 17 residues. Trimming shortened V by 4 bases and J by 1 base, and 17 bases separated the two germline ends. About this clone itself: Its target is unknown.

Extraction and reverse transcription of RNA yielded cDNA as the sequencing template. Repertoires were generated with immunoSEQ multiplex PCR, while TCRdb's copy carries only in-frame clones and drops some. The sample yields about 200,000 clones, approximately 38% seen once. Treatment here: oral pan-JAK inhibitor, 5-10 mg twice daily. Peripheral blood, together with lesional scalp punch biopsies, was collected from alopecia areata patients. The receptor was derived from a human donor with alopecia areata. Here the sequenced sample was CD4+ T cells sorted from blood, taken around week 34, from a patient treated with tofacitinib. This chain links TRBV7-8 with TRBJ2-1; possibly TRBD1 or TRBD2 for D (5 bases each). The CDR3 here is CASSSRGPVRSYNEQFF. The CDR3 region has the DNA TGTGCCAGCAGCTCAAGGGGACCAGTTCGATCCTACAATGAGCAGTTCTTC.